This T cell receptor (beta chain) is drawn from a study of T cells in Graves' hyperthyroidism and ophthalmopathy (dated by TCRdb to between 2018 and 2021). Background for the entire study: Peripheral blood samples were taken at initial diagnosis, before any treatment was given. To identify distinguishing TCR V-J signatures, a discovery cohort of around 100 patients was used, comprising under 45 with Graves' ophthalmopathy and 57 with stable Graves' hyperthyroidism. Prospective prediction of ophthalmopathy was tested in an independent validation cohort consisting of fewer than 20 hyperthyroidism patients and approximately 16 patients who later progressed to ophthalmopathy. The roughly 99 discovery patients were divided at random into training and test sets in a 7:3 ratio. The study also compared thyroid tissue and blood T-cell repertoires from about six Graves' hyperthyroidism patients. Following sampling, methimazole starting at 30 mg daily was given to hyperthyroidism patients, and high-dose intravenous methylprednisolone was given to ophthalmopathy patients. According to the paper, TCR Vbeta CDR3 sequencing was carried out on about 140 peripheral blood samples, which came from under 50 ophthalmopathy, under 85 hyperthyroidism and about 17 progressor patients. Study-level results and caveats: A 13 V-J signature model separated ophthalmopathy from stable hyperthyroidism, with around 91% sensitivity and around 84% specificity in cross-validation and 80%/75% in testing. Most expanded thyroid clonotypes (frequency above 0.001) were also detected in blood, a finding suggesting that blood repertoires may reflect thyroid immune responses. In validation, the model predicted progression to ophthalmopathy with around 71% sensitivity and approximately 78% specificity, a median of around six months before onset. Sample size was not statistically predetermined, and blinding of investigators to group allocation was not performed.

Ophthalmopathy patients had moderately to severely active disease, Clinical Activity Score of at least 3, NOSPECS grade of at least 4, and duration under 3 months. The study excluded patients with uncontrolled infections, other autoimmune diseases, pregnancy or lactation. Diagnoses relied on clinical symptoms, serum thyroxine and TRAb, thyroid ultrasound and orbital computed tomography. PBMCs were separated from 10 ml of fresh peripheral blood using Ficoll-Paque density gradient centrifugation. Total RNA was extracted using Trizol reagent, and RNA quality was assessed on an Agilent 2100 Bioanalyzer. TCR beta CDR3 regions were amplified from RNA transcripts. A first-round RT-PCR of the TCR CDR3 used the HTBI primer set with the Qiagen OneStep RT-PCR kit. Libraries were constructed in a second round of multiplex PCR, after which size selection and purification were performed. Sequencing of the libraries was done on an Illumina HiSeq2000 using paired-end 100 bp reads. Concerning the study's data processing: SOAPnuke was used to process the raw data, removing reads that contained adapters or uncalled bases, had a mean Phred below 15, or lacked an exact match to the constant primer or identifier. High-quality paired reads were merged with COPE v1.2.5, and unique nucleotide sequences were defined as clonotypes. Clonotypes were aligned to IMGT TRBV, TRBD and TRBJ reference segments using MiTCR v1.1. Only V-J combinations with frequency above 0.0001, covering 99% to 99.2% of repertoires, were analysed. A TCS score was defined as the ratio of F50 (clonal expansion) to E x V (chaos), with BLOSUM62-based TCRdist applied between CDR3 peptides within each V-J. Welch's t-statistics and random forest reduced several hundred V-J features to 13, which were used in a naive Bayes classifier (R e1071). TCRdb applied fastp at Q25 and MiXCR to the public reads, then kept only in-frame beta chains. Rows are combined by CDR3 protein, so each entry shows the most common genes and DNA. TCRdb's processing, not the study's, gives the V and J calls here. The sample table records about half a million distinct CDR3 sequences; approximately 20% of these occur just once. The biggest ten clones account for roughly 44% of the sample.

At the junction V is shortened by 9 bases and J by 4 bases; bases outside the gene matches: 3. Looking up the germline V gene yields CDR1 MNHNS and CDR2 SASEGT. Measured from the cysteine to the phenylalanine, the CDR3 is 12 residues long. The retained sequence is limited to the CDR3, 36 bases, with the frame set at the first base. Comment on this clonotype: Its antigen is currently not known. Within one base of it there is no much larger clone, and no base qualities were kept.

This sequence uses TRBV6-1 and TRBJ2-7, with TRBD2 matching 10 junction bases. The source is a man aged 35 to 55 with Graves' ophthalmopathy. The sample consisted of blood. DNA sequence: TGTGCCAGTCCGGGACTAGCGTACGAGCAGTACTTC. Translated, it reads CASPGLAYEQYF.